Included here is one T cell receptor beta chain sequence, with context. The source of the sample is a study of blood T cell repertoires in COVID-19. As for the study in general: Donors in the United States, Italy and Spain gave samples during acute or convalescent COVID-19.

CDR1 SEHNR and CDR2 FQNEAQ come from the germline V gene (reference sequence). After removal of 1 base from V and 5 bases from J, the junction contained 9 bases not matched to a gene. The CDR3 runs to 16 residues. TCRdb's copy holds only in-frame clones and misses some; the assay was immunoSEQ multiplex PCR. The sample contains roughly 47,000 clones, about nine tenths of which appear only once. The V call is TRBV7-9, the J call TRBJ1-1; the match to TRBD1 covers 8 bases. Sequencing used peripheral blood. The TCR was taken from a man aged 70-80 years with active COVID-19. CDR3 region: CASSLGPGGAGTEAFF. The CDR3 DNA sequence: TGTGCCAGCAGCTTAGGGCCAGGGGGCGCCGGAACTGAAGCTTTCTTT.